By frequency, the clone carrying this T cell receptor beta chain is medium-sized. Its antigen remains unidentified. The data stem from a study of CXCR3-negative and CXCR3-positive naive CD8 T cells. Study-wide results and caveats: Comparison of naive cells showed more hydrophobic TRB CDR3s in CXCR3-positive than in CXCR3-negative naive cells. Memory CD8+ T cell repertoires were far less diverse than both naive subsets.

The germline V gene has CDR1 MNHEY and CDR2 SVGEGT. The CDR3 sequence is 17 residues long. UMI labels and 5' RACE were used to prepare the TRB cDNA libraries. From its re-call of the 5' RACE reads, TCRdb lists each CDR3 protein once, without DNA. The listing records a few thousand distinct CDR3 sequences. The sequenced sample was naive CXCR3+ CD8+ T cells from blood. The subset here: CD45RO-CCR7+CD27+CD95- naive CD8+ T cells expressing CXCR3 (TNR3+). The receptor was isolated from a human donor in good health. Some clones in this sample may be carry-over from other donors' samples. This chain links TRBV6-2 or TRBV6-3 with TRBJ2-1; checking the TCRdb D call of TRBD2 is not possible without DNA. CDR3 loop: CASSFDYQLGPYNEQFF.